Sequencing of this T cell receptor (beta chain) was carried out in a study of blood T cell repertoires in COVID-19. Study in general: Both acute and convalescent COVID-19 samples were obtained from the United States, Italy and Spain.

Germline CDR1 reads SGHKS; CDR2 reads YYEKEE (reference sequence). V dropped 4 bases and J dropped 8; count of bases not matched to a gene: 9. The CDR3 is 15 amino acids. Assay: immunoSEQ multiplex PCR; the TCRdb copy retains only in-frame clones and omits some. The data contain about 250,000 clones, about nine tenths of them singletons. This sequence was found in a woman aged 25 to 39 with COVID-19, enrolled during active disease. Source material: peripheral blood. The rearrangement joins TRBV5-5 to TRBJ2-1; 10 bases agree with TRBD1. CDR3 bases: TGTGCCAGCAGCCACAGGACAGGGGGGGGTGATGAGCAGTTCTTC. This encodes CASSHRTGGGDEQFF.